This TCR beta chain came from a study of blood T cell repertoires in COVID-19. The overall study: Donors in the United States, Italy and Spain gave samples during acute or convalescent COVID-19. PBMCs, B-cell-depleted T cells, or T cells provided the cDNA or gDNA that made up the material.

Source study methods: Reference gene primer amplification gave estimated nucleated cell counts. TCRdb's table, derived via immunoSEQ multiplex PCR, lists solely in-frame clones and lacks some. The D gene and trimming were derived from the DNA, and the V and J assignments and clone size from that table. The table records approximately 99,000 clones, roughly 78% of them present only once. CDR3 length equals 13 residues. The V end was cut by 2 bases, the J end by 4 bases, with 8 bases between. Germline-derived CDR1 and CDR2 are MDHEN and SYDVKM. Material: peripheral blood. This receptor was identified in a woman of 80 years or more with active or convalescent COVID-19. The chain has TRBV28 and TRBJ1-2; D ambiguous. The CDR3, as DNA: TGTGCCAGCAGTTTAGCGGCTTTCTATGGCTACACCTTC. Residues: CASSLAAFYGYTF.